The 18 T cell receptor beta chains below were found in one sample sequenced in a study of T cell responses to AZD1222 COVID-19 vaccine. Profiled with immunoSEQ multiplex PCR; TCRdb holds only in-frame clones, not every one. The sample has roughly 180,000 clones; 90% to 95% are singletons. The sequences come from peripheral blood, collected 28 days after the second AZD1222 dose. The receptors stem from an adult who received the AZD1222 COVID-19 vaccine.

V is TRBV29-1 and J is TRBJ1-1, with TRBD1 matching over 7 bases. CDR1 and CDR2 from the germline V gene are SQVTM and ANQGSEA. This CDR3 region has 14 residues. The V gene end was trimmed by 6 bases and the J gene end by 3 bases; junction bases not matched to a gene: 10. CDR3 loop: CSVYRGSGDTEAFF. CDR3 sequence (DNA): TGCAGCGTCTACAGGGGCTCTGGGGACACTGAAGCTTTCTTT.

This chain connects TRBV6-5 to TRBJ1-3; a weak D match, TRBD1 (5 bases). Germline values: CDR1 MNHEY, CDR2 SVGAGI. V shed 0 bases and J shed 4 bases, with 7 bases lying between them. There are 14 residues in the CDR3. The CDR3 loop reads CASSYSRGGNTIYF. CDR3 coding DNA: TGTGCCAGCAGTTACTCGAGGGGCGGAAACACCATATATTTT.

The chain couples TRBV19 to TRBJ1-2; D may be TRBD1 (6 bases). Trimming cost V 5 bases and J 3 bases, with 19 bases left between them. Germline CDR1 and CDR2: LNHDA and SQIVND (reference sequence). The CDR3 length is 16 residues. The CDR3 nucleotides read TGTGCCAGTAGTGGCCGACAGGCCCCCAGCGACTATGGCTACACCTTC. It yields the protein CASSGRQAPSDYGYTF.

V and J are TRBV6-5 and TRBJ2-2, with D tentatively TRBD1 (6 bases). There are 14 residues in the CDR3. With 7 bases removed from V and 6 bases from J, the gap between germline ends came to 15 bases. Germline V gene lookup returns CDR1 MNHEY and CDR2 SVGAGI. CDR3 residues: CASTYLQGPGELFF. In DNA, the CDR3 is TGTGCCAGCACCTATTTACAGGGTCCCGGGGAGCTGTTTTTT.

The J gene is TRBJ1-2, the V gene TRBV4-1; TRBD1 might be the D (5 bases). This CDR3 has 13 residues. The V end was cut by 0 bases, the J end by 8 bases, with 10 bases between. Germline CDR1 is MGHRA and CDR2 is YSYEKL. For the CDR3, the DNA is TGCGCCAGCAGCCAAGAGCAGGGTTGGGGCTACACCTTC. The encoded protein is CASSQEQGWGYTF.

The rearrangement links TRBV6-5 to TRBJ1-6; D unclear. CDR1 and CDR2 (germline): MNHEY, SVGAGI. This CDR3 region has 16 residues. Trimming took 2 bases from V and 11 from J, leaving 19 bases between them. The CDR3 sequence is CASSYGRAGLATPLHF. The CDR3 nucleotides read TGTGCCAGCAGTTACGGGAGGGCGGGATTAGCGACACCCCTCCACTTT.

The rearrangement links TRBV9 to TRBJ2-7, with 8 bases that match TRBD2. V shed 4 bases, J shed 2 bases, and the junction held 5 bases outside the gene matches. Germline CDR1 reads SGDLS; CDR2 reads YYNGEE. This CDR3 is built from 14 residues. CDR3 bases: TGTGCCAGCAGCCCGAGCGGGGGTCCCTACGAGCAGTACTTC. Its protein is CASSPSGGPYEQYF.

The chain has TRBV5-1 and TRBJ2-3; 9 bases align to TRBD2. With V trimmed by 4 bases and J by 1 base, 4 bases remained unmatched. This CDR3 comprises 15 residues. Germline CDR1 is SGHRS and CDR2 is YFSETQ. The CDR3 loop reads CASSPPSGGTDTQYF. The CDR3 DNA follows: TGCGCCAGCAGCCCACCTAGCGGGGGCACAGATACGCAGTATTTT.

This clone occurred once. The V call is TRBV5-1, the J call TRBJ2-1; D is perhaps TRBD1 (6 bases). The CDR3 totals 14 residues. Germline V CDR1 and CDR2: SGHRS, YFSETQ. V lost 6 bases to trimming and J lost 2 bases, with 12 bases between them. The CDR3 region has the DNA TGCGCCAGCATGACAACAGGGCCCTACAATGAGCAGTTCTTC. Residues: CASMTTGPYNEQFF. The full variable domain, its missing parts supplied by reference TRBV5-1 and TRBJ2-1, is KAGVTQTPRYLIKTRGQQVTLSCSPISGHRSVSWYQQTPGQGLQFLFEYFSETQRNKGNFPGRFSGRQFSNSRSEMNVSTLELGDSALYLCASMTTGPYNEQFFGPGTRLTVL.

The chain is built from TRBV7-9 and TRBJ1-2; TRBD1 aligns across 7 bases. The CDR3 length is 14 residues. V was pared by 5 bases and J by 7 bases, with 10 bases of the junction left unmatched. Germline V lookup: CDR1 SEHNR, CDR2 FQNEAQ (reference sequence). For the CDR3, the DNA is TGTGCCAGCAGCGGACCGACAGGGACCTCTGGCTACACCTTC. As protein: CASSGPTGTSGYTF. The complete variable domain, with remaining parts taken from reference TRBV7-9 and TRBJ1-2, reads DTGVSQNPRHKITKRGQNVTFRCDPISEHNRLYWYRQTLGQGPEFLTYFQNEAQLEKSRLLSDRFSAERPKGSFSTLEIQRTEQGDSAMYLCASSGPTGTSGYTFGSGTRLTVV.

CDR3 sequence: CASSLYYEQYF. CDR3 bases: TGCGCCAGCAGCTTGTACTACGAGCAGTACTTC. The chain combines TRBV5-1 with TRBJ2-7; D gene unclear. Between the trimmed V and J ends, which lost 1 base and 3 bases, there was a span of 2 bases. The CDR3 contains 11 residues. Germline assignment: CDR1 SGHRS and CDR2 YFSETQ.

The chain couples TRBV14 to TRBJ1-3, with 8 nucleotides matching TRBD1. This CDR3 is 15 amino acids long. From germline, CDR1 is SGHDN and CDR2 FVKESK. Unmatched junction bases numbered 9, after V lost 7 bases and J lost 4 bases. CDR3 sequence (DNA): TGTGCCAGCACTCCCACGGACAGGGTCGGAAACACCATATATTTT. Its translation: CASTPTDRVGNTIYF.

The rearrangement uses TRBV19 and TRBJ1-3; D ambiguous. Germline CDR1 and CDR2: LNHDA and SQIVND (reference sequence). The CDR3 length is 14 residues. V was cut by 5 bases and J by 3 bases, with 11 bases left in between. This CDR3 reads CASSLWTSGNTIYF. Here the CDR3 DNA reads TGTGCCAGTAGTCTTTGGACGAGTGGAAACACCATATATTTT.

This chain uses TRBV7-2 with TRBJ2-5; TRBD2 agrees at 12 bases. The CDR3 covers 16 residues. J lost 5 bases, V lost 3 bases, and 7 bases had no gene match. Germline V gene data show CDR1 as SGHTA and CDR2 as FQGNSA. DNA of the CDR3: TGTGCCAGCAGCTTGAGGGGACTAGCGGGTACGGAGACCCAGTACTTC. It codes for CASSLRGLAGTETQYF.

The chain joins TRBV13 to TRBJ1-6; D is ambiguous. Germline V gene data show CDR1 as PRHDT and CDR2 as FYEKMQ (reference sequence). V lost 5 bases and J lost 0, with 14 bases in between. The CDR3 totals 17 residues. This CDR3 reads CASSIRAADSYNSPLHF. CDR3 sequence (DNA): TGTGCCAGCAGCATCCGGGCCGCAGACTCCTATAATTCACCCCTCCACTTT.

CDR3 in amino acids: CASSTGTINEQFF. The DNA for the CDR3 is TGTGCCAGCTCCACAGGGACAATTAATGAGCAGTTCTTC. The chain employs TRBV18 and TRBJ2-1; a weak D match, TRBD1 (6 bases). The CDR3 consists of 13 residues. Looked up from germline, CDR1 is KGHSH and CDR2 is LQKENI. Trimming shortened V by 6 bases and J by 7 bases, and 13 bases separated the two germline ends.

This clone is a singleton in its sample. J is TRBJ2-1 and V is TRBV27; 11 nucleotides agree with TRBD2. The CDR3 is 14 amino acids. CDR1 is MNHEY, CDR2 SMNVEV, per germline (reference sequence). Losses at the gene ends were 7 bases for V and 5 bases for J; bases not matched to a gene: 4. CDR3 sequence (DNA): TGTGCCAGCATGACTAGCGGGATAGACAATGAGCAGTTCTTC. It translates to CASMTSGIDNEQFF.

The J gene is TRBJ2-7, the V gene TRBV27, with 8 bases fitting TRBD1. After removal of 3 bases from V and 0 bases from J, the junction contained 7 bases not matched to a gene. Germline values: CDR1 MNHEY, CDR2 SMNVEV (reference sequence). The CDR3 runs to 16 residues. The CDR3 DNA sequence: TGTGCCAGCAGTTTCCGGGACAGGTTTCGCTCCTACGAGCAGTACTTC. Translated, it gives CASSFRDRFRSYEQYF.